Following are 30 T cell receptor beta chains from one sample sequenced in a study of tissue T cells after allogeneic stem cell transplantation. Measured with immunoSEQ multiplex PCR; TCRdb has only the in-frame clones, and not every one. Found here are 4,000 to 5,000 clones, 63% of them singletons; the top ten hold 18%. This sample comprised tissue from the esophagus, obtained at autopsy. Receptor source: a female donor of 60 years or more with lung cancer.

The chain employs TRBV4-3 and TRBJ2-3; 11 bases agree with TRBD2. CDR3 length equals 18 residues. Losses at the gene ends were 2 bases for V and 1 base for J; bases not matched to a gene: 8. From germline, CDR1 is LGHNA and CDR2 YSLEER. The CDR3 nucleotides are TGCGCCAGCAGCCAATTCACCCCTAGCGGGGGGCGCACAGATACGCAGTATTTT. Translating gives CASSQFTPSGGRTDTQYF.

V and J are TRBV7-2 and TRBJ1-1, with a possible D match to TRBD1 (6 bases). Germline V CDR1 and CDR2: SGHTA, FQGNSA. The CDR3 sequence is 15 residues long. V lost 0 bases to trimming and J lost 4 bases, with 12 bases between them. CDR3 in DNA: TGTGCCAGCAGCTTAGCTTTAACAGGGCCCACTGAAGCTTTCTTT. This gives the protein CASSLALTGPTEAFF.

The J gene is TRBJ2-7, the V gene TRBV19; D not certain. From germline, CDR1 is LNHDA and CDR2 SQIVND (reference sequence). V lost 2 bases and J lost 3, with 14 bases in between. The CDR3 runs 15 residues. The CDR3 DNA reads TGTGCCAGTAGTATATCCTCTGGTAGAATCTACGAGCAGTACTTC. Translated, it gives CASSISSGRIYEQYF.

The chain employs TRBV13 and TRBJ1-2; TRBD1 is a possible D gene (5 bases). Trimming left V 1 base short and J 4 bases short, with 10 bases between. In germline, CDR1 is PRHDT, CDR2 FYEKMQ (reference sequence). The CDR3 is 14 amino acids. The CDR3 nucleotides are TGTGCCAGCAGCTTAGAGTGGGGGGTCTATGGCTACACCTTC. This translates into CASSLEWGVYGYTF.

The chain uses TRBV4-3 and TRBJ2-5; 11 bases line up with TRBD2. The germline V gene has CDR1 LGHNA and CDR2 YSLEER. V lost 3 bases to trimming and J lost 5 bases; unmatched junction nucleotides: 11. The CDR3 is made up of 17 amino acids. CDR3 in amino acids: CASSQRISGGARETQYF. The CDR3 nucleotides are TGCGCCAGCAGCCAGCGGATTAGCGGGGGGGCCCGGGAGACCCAGTACTTC.

This clone appeared a single time. The V and J genes are TRBV27 and TRBJ2-7; the match to TRBD2 covers 11 bases. The CDR3 sequence is 17 residues long. With V trimmed by 6 bases and J by 3 bases, 13 bases remained unmatched. The germline V gene encodes CDR1 MNHEY and CDR2 SMNVEV (reference sequence). CDR3 DNA sequence: TGTGCCAGCAGCTCAGGAGGAGGGACTAGCGGAATCTACGAGCAGTACTTC. Amino acid sequence: CASSSGGGTSGIYEQYF.

By frequency in the sample, this clone is large. The V and J genes are TRBV7-2 and TRBJ2-7, with D unresolved. The CDR3 has 13 amino acids. Germline CDR1 SGHTA, CDR2 FQGNSA. The ends were cut back, 2 bases at V and 3 bases at J, with 8 bases in the middle. Here the CDR3 reads CASSLRQNYEQYF. In DNA, the CDR3 is TGTGCCAGCAGCTTAAGGCAAAACTACGAGCAGTACTTC.

The chain recombines TRBV2 with TRBJ1-3; a possible D gene is TRBD1 (6 bases). The V gene lost 3 bases and the J gene lost 4 bases, with 13 bases spanning the gap. Germline loops: CDR1 SNHLY, CDR2 FYNNEI. CDR3 size: 15 residues. CDR3 sequence: CASSEWQGSGNTIYF. CDR3 DNA: TGTGCCAGCAGTGAGTGGCAGGGGTCCGGAAACACCATATATTTT. The full variable domain, completed using reference TRBV2 and TRBJ1-3, is EPEVTQTPSHQVTQMGQEVILRCVPISNHLYFYWYRQILGQKVEFLVSFYNNEISEKSEIFDDQFSVERPDGSNFTLKIRSTKLEDSAMYFCASSEWQGSGNTIYFGEGSWLTVV.

The V gene is TRBV7-9, the J gene TRBJ2-7; the D is unclear. The germline V gene encodes CDR1 SEHNR and CDR2 FQNEAQ (reference sequence). The CDR3 runs to 12 residues. The ends were cut back, 2 bases at V and 4 bases at J, with 6 bases in the middle. CDR3 sequence: CASSLRIYEQYF. The CDR3 DNA is TGTGCCAGCAGCTTAAGAATATACGAGCAGTACTTC.

This rearrangement joins TRBV19 to TRBJ1-5, with 8 bases fitting TRBD1. Germline V lookup: CDR1 LNHDA, CDR2 SQIVND (reference sequence). V lost 6 bases to trimming and J lost 7 bases; unmatched junction nucleotides: 11. The CDR3 spans 15 residues. In DNA, the CDR3 is TGTGCCAGTAGCTTGAACAGGGGGATGGGACAGCCCCAGCATTTT. Encoded protein: CASSLNRGMGQPQHF. Drawing the rest from reference TRBV19 and TRBJ1-5, the complete variable domain is DGGITQSPKYLFRKEGQNVTLSCEQNLNHDAMYWYRQDPGQGLRLIYYSQIVNDFQKGDIAEGYSVSREKKESFPLTVTSAQKNPTAFYLCASSLNRGMGQPQHFGDGTRLSIL.

Only a few counts were recorded for this clone. This chain connects TRBV19 to TRBJ2-1, with 11 bases fitting TRBD2. The ends lost 3 bases at V and 0 bases at J; junction bases unmatched: 4. The CDR3 has 17 amino acids. Germline lookup yields CDR1 LNHDA and CDR2 SQIVND (reference sequence). CDR3 protein: CASSISTSGSSYNEQFF. The CDR3 DNA is TGTGCCAGTAGTATTAGTACTAGCGGGAGCTCCTACAATGAGCAGTTCTTC.

This clone was picked up a small number of times. V and J are TRBV9 and TRBJ1-1; no reliable D call. V shed 6 bases and J shed 1 base, with 16 bases lying between them. The CDR3 runs 15 residues. Germline CDR1 SGDLS, CDR2 YYNGEE. CDR3 coding DNA: TGTGCCAGCACGAAGTCGGACGCACGGAACACTGAAGCTTTCTTT. Translated: CASTKSDARNTEAFF.

The V gene is TRBV5-1, the J gene TRBJ2-3; 9 nucleotides line up with TRBD2. Germline CDR1 is SGHRS and CDR2 is YFSETQ. The CDR3 runs to 18 residues. With 1 base clipped from V and 3 bases from J, the junction kept 12 bases outside the gene matches. CDR3 nucleotides: TGCGCCAGCAGCTTGAGGCTAGCGGGAAACCCTCCGACAGATACGCAGTATTTT. Its translation: CASSLRLAGNPPTDTQYF.

This chain connects TRBV11-3 to TRBJ1-4; TRBD1 aligns across 7 bases. V gave up 1 base and J gave up 7 bases; unmatched junction bases: 6. The germline CDR1 and CDR2 sequences are SGHNT and YENEEA. The length of the CDR3 is 15 residues. The DNA for the CDR3 is TGTGCCAGCAGCTTAGCAGGGGGAATGGGTGAAAAACTGTTTTTT. Translating gives CASSLAGGMGEKLFF. The entire variable domain, with the rest obtained from reference TRBV11-3 and TRBJ1-4, is as follows: EAGVVQSPRYKIIEKKQPVAFWCNPISGHNTLYWYLQNLGQGPELLIRYENEEAVDDSQLPKDRFSAERLKGVDSTLKIQPAELGDSAVYLCASSLAGGMGEKLFFGSGTQLSVL.

The J gene is TRBJ2-4, the V gene TRBV10-3, with TRBD2 identical over 11 bases. J was trimmed by 0 bases and V by 6 bases; bases with no gene match: 1. The CDR3 consists of 15 residues. Germline CDR1 is ENHRY and CDR2 is SYGVKD. The DNA of the CDR3 is TGTGCCATCAGCCTAGCGGGAGGAGCCAAAAACATTCAGTACTTC. It translates to CAISLAGGAKNIQYF.

The chain joins TRBV6-5 to TRBJ1-1; D gene ambiguous. The CDR3 extends over 14 amino acids. Germline lookup yields CDR1 MNHEY and CDR2 SVGAGI. Trimming removed 4 bases from V and 5 bases from J, with 14 bases in between. For the CDR3, the DNA is TGTGCCAGCAGTTTAGGACGTAGTAGGACTGAAGCTTTCTTT. Its protein product is CASSLGRSRTEAFF.

The CDR3 nucleotides read TGCGCCAGCGGTCCTGACAGGGGGAAACTGTTTTTT. It is translated as CASGPDRGKLFF. The V gene is TRBV5-1, the J gene TRBJ1-4; 9 bases fit TRBD1. V gave up 7 bases and J gave up 11 bases; unmatched junction bases: 6. CDR3 length: 12 residues. Germline-derived CDR1 and CDR2 are SGHRS and YFSETQ.

V gene TRBV29-1 combines with J gene TRBJ2-3, with D unresolved. The CDR3 length is 13 residues. Trimming cost V 3 bases and J 2 bases, with 9 bases left between them. In germline, CDR1 is SQVTM, CDR2 ANQGSEA. The chain's CDR3 is CSVELTPTDTQYF. CDR3 DNA sequence: TGCAGCGTTGAGCTGACGCCCACAGATACGCAGTATTTT.

The J gene is TRBJ1-6, the V gene TRBV3-1 (or the pseudogene TRBV3-2); no clear D. CDR3 length: 15 amino acids. CDR1 and CDR2 from the germline V gene are LGHDT and YNNKEL (reference sequence). V was shortened by 5 bases and J by 0 bases, with 8 bases between the two germline ends. CDR3: CASSNWSSYNSPLHF. In DNA, the CDR3 is TGTGCCAGCAGCAATTGGAGCTCCTATAATTCACCCCTCCACTTT.

The gene calls are TRBV7-8 and TRBJ2-1; D is possibly TRBD1 (7 bases). Germline V gene sequence: CDR1 SGHVS, CDR2 FQNEAQ. CDR3 length: 19 amino acids. V lost 0 bases to trimming and J lost 0 bases, with 18 bases between them. CDR3 sequence reads: CASSLARGSGGISYNEQFF. CDR3 in DNA: TGTGCCAGCAGCTTAGCGCGTGGGTCAGGGGGGATCTCCTACAATGAGCAGTTCTTC.

This sequence joins TRBV6-5 and TRBJ1-2; D not certain. CDR3 length equals 14 residues. The germline V gene has CDR1 MNHEY and CDR2 SVGAGI. The V end was cut by 1 base, the J end by 4 bases, with 10 bases between. Here the CDR3 reads CASSYWAGPYGYTF. The CDR3 nucleotides read TGTGCCAGCAGTTACTGGGCGGGTCCCTATGGCTACACCTTC.

This chain joins TRBV6-5 and TRBJ1-2; D is undetermined. Trimming shortened V by 0 bases and J by 2 bases, and 7 bases separated the two germline ends. Per germline, CDR1 MNHEY and CDR2 SVGAGI. There are 14 residues in the CDR3. Written as DNA, the CDR3 is TGTGCCAGCAGTTACTCGAGAGACAACTATGGCTACACCTTC. As protein: CASSYSRDNYGYTF.

Judged by abundance, this clone is large. The V and J genes are TRBV7-9 and TRBJ2-5, with 11 bases lining up with TRBD2. The CDR3 extends over 16 amino acids. V lost 5 bases and J lost 0; bases outside the gene matches: 5. CDR1 and CDR2 from the germline V gene are SEHNR and FQNEAQ (reference sequence). The CDR3 reads CASSLGLADYQETQYF. CDR3 nucleotides: TGTGCCAGCAGCCTGGGACTAGCGGACTACCAAGAGACCCAGTACTTC. Full variable domain (rest looked up from reference TRBV7-9 and TRBJ2-5): DTGVSQNPRHKITKRGQNVTFRCDPISEHNRLYWYRQTLGQGPEFLTYFQNEAQLEKSRLLSDRFSAERPKGSFSTLEIQRTEQGDSAMYLCASSLGLADYQETQYFGPGTRLLVL.

This clone was recorded a few times. The chain links TRBV7-9 to TRBJ2-6; no definite D call. The CDR3 is made up of 14 amino acids. V dropped 1 base and J dropped 3 bases, with 4 bases sitting between them. From germline, CDR1 is SEHNR and CDR2 FQNEAQ (reference sequence). CDR3 DNA sequence: TGTGCCAGCAGCTTAGTCAGTGGGGCCAACGTCCTGACTTTC. This translates into CASSLVSGANVLTF. The full variable domain, its missing parts supplied by reference TRBV7-9 and TRBJ2-6, is DTGVSQNPRHKITKRGQNVTFRCDPISEHNRLYWYRQTLGQGPEFLTYFQNEAQLEKSRLLSDRFSAERPKGSFSTLEIQRTEQGDSAMYLCASSLVSGANVLTFGAGSRLTVL.

The DNA for the CDR3 is TGTGCCAGCAGCTTATGGACAGGTGACAATGAGCAGTTCTTC. It specifies CASSLWTGDNEQFF. The chain is built from TRBV11-2 and TRBJ2-1; the match to TRBD1 covers 7 bases. V was clipped by 2 bases and J by 5 bases; unmatched bases: 3. This CDR3 is built from 14 residues. Germline V gives CDR1 SGHAT, CDR2 FQNNGV.

The V gene is TRBV5-6, the J gene TRBJ2-7; D unclear. The CDR3 consists of 12 residues. Germline CDR1 and CDR2: SGHDT and YYEEEE. V lost 1 base and J lost 3, with 5 bases in between. The CDR3 spells CASSLQHYEQYF. The DNA for the CDR3 is TGTGCCAGCAGCTTGCAGCACTACGAGCAGTACTTC.

This clone was observed a single time. The chain is built from TRBV5-4 and TRBJ2-2; 8 positions agree with TRBD2. The CDR3 consists of 14 residues. V was pared by 1 base and J by 8 bases, with 4 bases of the junction left unmatched. Per germline, CDR1 SGHNT and CDR2 YYREEE (reference sequence). CDR3 in DNA: TGTGCCAGCAGCTTGCCGGGACTAGGAGGGGAGCTGTTTTTT. Translating it yields CASSLPGLGGELFF.

This clone has only a few counts. The rearrangement uses TRBV6-2 or TRBV6-3 and TRBJ1-5; D is unresolved. Per germline, CDR1 MNHEY and CDR2 SVGEGT. Deletions cut 0 bases from V and 8 bases from J, with 14 bases between. This CDR3 comprises 15 residues. The CDR3 protein is CASSYSWRVRKPQHF. The CDR3 coding sequence is TGTGCCAGCAGTTACTCGTGGCGGGTTAGGAAGCCCCAGCATTTT.

This clone was seen only a few times. This chain uses TRBV9 with TRBJ2-3; perhaps TRBD2 as D (5 bases). The length of the CDR3 is 17 residues. Between the trimmed V and J ends, which lost 2 bases and 1 base, there was a span of 17 bases. Germline assignment: CDR1 SGDLS and CDR2 YYNGEE. The chain's CDR3 is CASSVRFYGLGTDTQYF. Written as DNA, the CDR3 is TGTGCCAGCAGCGTTCGATTTTACGGACTTGGCACAGATACGCAGTATTTT.

This clone was seen a few times. The rearrangement joins TRBV11-2 to TRBJ1-1; no firm D call. V gave up 1 base and J gave up 2 bases, with 5 bases separating them. CDR1 SGHAT and CDR2 FQNNGV come from the germline V gene. The CDR3 spans 13 residues. The CDR3 region is CASSLGTNTEAFF. The CDR3 nucleotides read TGTGCCAGCAGCTTAGGCACAAACACTGAAGCTTTCTTT.